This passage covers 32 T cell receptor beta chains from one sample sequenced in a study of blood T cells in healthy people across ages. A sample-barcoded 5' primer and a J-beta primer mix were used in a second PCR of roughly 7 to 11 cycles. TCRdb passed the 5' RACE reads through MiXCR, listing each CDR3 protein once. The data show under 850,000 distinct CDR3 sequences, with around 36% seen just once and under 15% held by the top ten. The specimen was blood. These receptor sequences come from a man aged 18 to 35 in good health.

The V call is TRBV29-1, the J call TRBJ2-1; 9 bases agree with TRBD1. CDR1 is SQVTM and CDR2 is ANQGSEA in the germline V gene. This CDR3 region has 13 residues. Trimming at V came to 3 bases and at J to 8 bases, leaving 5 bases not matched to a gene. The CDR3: CSVEGTGRDEQFF. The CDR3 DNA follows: TGCAGCGTTGAGGGGACAGGGAGAGATGAGCAGTTCTTC.

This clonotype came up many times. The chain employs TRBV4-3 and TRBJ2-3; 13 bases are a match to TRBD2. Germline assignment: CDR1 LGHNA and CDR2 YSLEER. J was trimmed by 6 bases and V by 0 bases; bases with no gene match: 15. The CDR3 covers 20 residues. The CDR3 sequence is CASSQDPTPGLAGISDTQYF. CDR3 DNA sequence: TGCGCCAGCAGCCAAGACCCTACACCGGGACTAGCGGGGATTTCGGATACGCAGTATTTT.

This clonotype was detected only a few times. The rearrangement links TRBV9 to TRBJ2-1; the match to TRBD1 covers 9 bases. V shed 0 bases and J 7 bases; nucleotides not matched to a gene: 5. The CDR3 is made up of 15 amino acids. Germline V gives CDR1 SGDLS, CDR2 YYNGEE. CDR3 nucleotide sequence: TGTGCCAGCAGCGTAGTCGGGACAGGGTCGAATGAGCAGTTCTTC. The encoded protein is CASSVVGTGSNEQFF.

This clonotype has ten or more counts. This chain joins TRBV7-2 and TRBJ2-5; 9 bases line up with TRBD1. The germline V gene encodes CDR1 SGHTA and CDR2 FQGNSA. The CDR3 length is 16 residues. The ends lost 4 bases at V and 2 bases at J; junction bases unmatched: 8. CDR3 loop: CASSSGTGLQQETQYF. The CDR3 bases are TGTGCCAGCAGCTCCGGGACAGGGCTACAGCAAGAGACCCAGTACTTC.

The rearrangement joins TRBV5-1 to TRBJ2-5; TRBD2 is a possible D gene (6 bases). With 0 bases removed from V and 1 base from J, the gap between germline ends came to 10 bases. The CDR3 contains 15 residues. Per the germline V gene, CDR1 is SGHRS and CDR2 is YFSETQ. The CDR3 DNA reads TGCGCCAGCAGCTTGGAAGTGGGACTCCAAGAGACCCAGTACTTC. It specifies CASSLEVGLQETQYF.

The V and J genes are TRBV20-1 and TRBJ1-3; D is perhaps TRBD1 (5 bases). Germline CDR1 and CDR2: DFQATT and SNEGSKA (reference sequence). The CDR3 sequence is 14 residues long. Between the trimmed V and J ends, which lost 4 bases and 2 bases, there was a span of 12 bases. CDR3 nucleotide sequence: TGCAGTGCTACCCCCCAGGGCCCTGGAAACACCATATATTTT. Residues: CSATPQGPGNTIYF.

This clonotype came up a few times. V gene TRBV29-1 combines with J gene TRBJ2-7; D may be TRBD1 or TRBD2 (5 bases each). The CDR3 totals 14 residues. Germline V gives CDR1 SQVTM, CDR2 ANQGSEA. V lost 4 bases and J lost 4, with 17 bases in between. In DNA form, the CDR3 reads TGCAGCGTTGCCCGGTCCCAGGGAGTATACGAGCAGTACTTC. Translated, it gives CSVARSQGVYEQYF.

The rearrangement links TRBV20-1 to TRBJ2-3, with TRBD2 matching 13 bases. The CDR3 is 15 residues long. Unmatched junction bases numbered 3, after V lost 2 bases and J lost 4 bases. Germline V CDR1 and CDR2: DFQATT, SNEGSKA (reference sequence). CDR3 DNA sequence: TGCAGTGCTAGATCGGGACTAGCGGGGCCAGATACGCAGTATTTT. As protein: CSARSGLAGPDTQYF.

CDR3 coding DNA: TGCAGTGCACGGAGACAGGAAAATGAGCAGTTCTTC. Protein sequence: CSARRQENEQFF. The gene calls are TRBV20-1 and TRBJ2-1, with D possibly being TRBD1 (6 bases). The CDR3 spans 12 residues. Trimming took off 6 bases at V and 7 bases at J, with 13 bases between the two ends. CDR1 is DFQATT and CDR2 is SNEGSKA in the germline V gene (reference sequence).

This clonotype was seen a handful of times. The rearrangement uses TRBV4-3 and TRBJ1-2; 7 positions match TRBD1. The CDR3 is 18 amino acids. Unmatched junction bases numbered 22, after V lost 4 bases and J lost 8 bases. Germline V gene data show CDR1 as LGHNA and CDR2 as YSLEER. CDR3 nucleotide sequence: TGCGCCAGCAGCCCTACTTCCCTGACAGGGCCGCCCTCGGGCGGCTACACCTTC. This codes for CASSPTSLTGPPSGGYTF.

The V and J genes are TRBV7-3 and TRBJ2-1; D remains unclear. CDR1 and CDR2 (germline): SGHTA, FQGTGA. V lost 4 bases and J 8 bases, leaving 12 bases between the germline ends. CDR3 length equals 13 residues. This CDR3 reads CASSSTQRDEQFF. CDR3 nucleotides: TGTGCCAGCAGCTCCACCCAAAGGGATGAGCAGTTCTTC.

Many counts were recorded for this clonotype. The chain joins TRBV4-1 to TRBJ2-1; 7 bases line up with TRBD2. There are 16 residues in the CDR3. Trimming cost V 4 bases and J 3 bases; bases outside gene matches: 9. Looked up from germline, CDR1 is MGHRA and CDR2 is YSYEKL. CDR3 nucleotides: TGCGCCAGCAGCCTTTCTAGCGGAGCAAACTACAATGAGCAGTTCTTC. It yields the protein CASSLSSGANYNEQFF.

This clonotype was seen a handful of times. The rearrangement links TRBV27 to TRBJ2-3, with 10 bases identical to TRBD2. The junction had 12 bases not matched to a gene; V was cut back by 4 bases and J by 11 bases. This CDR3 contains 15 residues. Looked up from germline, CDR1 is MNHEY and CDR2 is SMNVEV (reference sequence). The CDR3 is CASSSRTSGTWGQYF. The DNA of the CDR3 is TGTGCCAGCAGTTCTCGGACTAGCGGTACCTGGGGGCAGTATTTT.

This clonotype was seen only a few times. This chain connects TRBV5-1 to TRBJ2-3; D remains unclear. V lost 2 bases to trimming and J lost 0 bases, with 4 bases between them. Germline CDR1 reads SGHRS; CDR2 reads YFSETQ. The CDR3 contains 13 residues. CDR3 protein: CASSFDSTDTQYF. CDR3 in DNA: TGCGCCAGCAGCTTCGATAGCACAGATACGCAGTATTTT. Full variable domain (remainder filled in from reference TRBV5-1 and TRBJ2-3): KAGVTQTPRYLIKTRGQQVTLSCSPISGHRSVSWYQQTPGQGLQFLFEYFSETQRNKGNFPGRFSGRQFSNSRSEMNVSTLELGDSALYLCASSFDSTDTQYFGPGTRLTVL.

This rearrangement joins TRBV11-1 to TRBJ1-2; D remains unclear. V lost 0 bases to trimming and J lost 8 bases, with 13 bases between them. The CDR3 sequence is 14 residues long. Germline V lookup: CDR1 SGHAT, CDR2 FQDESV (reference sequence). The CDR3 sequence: CASSLASAPWGYTF. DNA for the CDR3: TGTGCCAGCAGCTTAGCGTCGGCGCCCTGGGGCTACACCTTC.

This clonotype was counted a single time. CDR3 sequence reads: CASRGTGVSNTEAFF. The CDR3, as DNA: TGTGCCAGCAGGGGGACAGGGGTTTCGAACACTGAAGCTTTCTTT. The gene calls are TRBV12-3 or TRBV12-4 and TRBJ1-1; TRBD1 agrees at 10 bases. V shed 6 bases and J 1 base; nucleotides not matched to a gene: 5. The CDR3 runs to 15 residues.

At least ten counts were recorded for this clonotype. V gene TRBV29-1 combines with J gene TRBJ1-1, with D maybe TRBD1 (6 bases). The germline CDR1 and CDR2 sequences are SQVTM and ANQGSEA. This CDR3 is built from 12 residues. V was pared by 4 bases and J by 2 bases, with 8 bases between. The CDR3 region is CSVVGGNTEAFF. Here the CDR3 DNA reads TGCAGCGTTGTGGGGGGCAACACTGAAGCTTTCTTT.

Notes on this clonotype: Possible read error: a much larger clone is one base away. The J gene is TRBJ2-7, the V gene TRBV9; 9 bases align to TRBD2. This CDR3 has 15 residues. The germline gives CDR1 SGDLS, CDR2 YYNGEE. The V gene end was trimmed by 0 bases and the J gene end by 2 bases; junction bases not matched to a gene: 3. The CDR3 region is CASSVASGETYEQYF. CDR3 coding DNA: TGTGCCAGCAGCGTAGCTAGCGGGGAGACCTACGAGCAGTACTTC.

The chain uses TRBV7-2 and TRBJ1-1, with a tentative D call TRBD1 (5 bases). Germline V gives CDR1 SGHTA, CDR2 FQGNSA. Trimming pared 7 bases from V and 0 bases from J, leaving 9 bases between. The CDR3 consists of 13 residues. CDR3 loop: CASTPGLNTEAFF. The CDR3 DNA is TGTGCCAGCACCCCAGGGCTGAACACTGAAGCTTTCTTT.

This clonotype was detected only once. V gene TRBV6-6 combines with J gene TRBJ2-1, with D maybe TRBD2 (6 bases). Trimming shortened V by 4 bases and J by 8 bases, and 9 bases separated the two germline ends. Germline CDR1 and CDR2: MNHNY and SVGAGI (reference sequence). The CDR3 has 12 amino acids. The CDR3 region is CASSLRRDEQFF. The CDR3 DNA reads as TGTGCCAGCAGTTTACGGAGGGATGAGCAGTTCTTC.

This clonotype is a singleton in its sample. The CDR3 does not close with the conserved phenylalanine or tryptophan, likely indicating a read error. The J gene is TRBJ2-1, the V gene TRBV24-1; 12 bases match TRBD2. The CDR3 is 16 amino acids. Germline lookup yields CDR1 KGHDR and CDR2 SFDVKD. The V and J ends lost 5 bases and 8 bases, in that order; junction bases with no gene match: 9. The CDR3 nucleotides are TGTGCCACCAGTGCGGCTAGCGGGGGGGTTGGTGATGAGCAGTTCTTA. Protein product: CATSAASGGVGDEQFL.

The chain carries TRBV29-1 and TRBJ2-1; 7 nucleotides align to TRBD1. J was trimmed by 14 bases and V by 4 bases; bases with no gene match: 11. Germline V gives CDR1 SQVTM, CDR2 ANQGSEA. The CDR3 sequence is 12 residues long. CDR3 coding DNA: TGCAGCGTTGCCCGGACAGGCGAGGGGGAGTTCTTC. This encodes CSVARTGEGEFF.

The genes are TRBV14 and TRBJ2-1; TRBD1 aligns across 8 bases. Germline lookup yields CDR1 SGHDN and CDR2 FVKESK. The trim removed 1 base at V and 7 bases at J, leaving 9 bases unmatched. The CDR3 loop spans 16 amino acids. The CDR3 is CASSQVGQGAGNEQFF. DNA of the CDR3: TGTGCCAGCAGCCAAGTAGGGCAGGGGGCTGGGAATGAGCAGTTCTTC. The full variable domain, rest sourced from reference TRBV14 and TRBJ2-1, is EAGVTQFPSHSVIEKGQTVTLRCDPISGHDNLYWYRRVMGKEIKFLLHFVKESKQDESGMPNNRFLAERTGGTYSTLKVQPAELEDSGVYFCASSQVGQGAGNEQFFGPGTRLTVL.

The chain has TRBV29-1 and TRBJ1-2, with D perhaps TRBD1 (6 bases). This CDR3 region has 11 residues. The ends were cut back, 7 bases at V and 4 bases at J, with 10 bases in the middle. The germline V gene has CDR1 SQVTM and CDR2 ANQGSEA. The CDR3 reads CSGLGGYGYTF. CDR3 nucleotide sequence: TGCAGCGGATTAGGGGGCTATGGCTACACCTTC.

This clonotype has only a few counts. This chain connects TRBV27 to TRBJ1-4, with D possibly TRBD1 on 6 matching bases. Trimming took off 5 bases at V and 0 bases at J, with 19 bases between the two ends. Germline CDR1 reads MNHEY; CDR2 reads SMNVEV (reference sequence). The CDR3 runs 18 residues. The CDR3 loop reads CASSPEPGGAATNEKLFF. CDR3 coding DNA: TGTGCCAGCAGTCCAGAGCCCGGGGGCGCCGCAACTAATGAAAAACTGTTTTTT.

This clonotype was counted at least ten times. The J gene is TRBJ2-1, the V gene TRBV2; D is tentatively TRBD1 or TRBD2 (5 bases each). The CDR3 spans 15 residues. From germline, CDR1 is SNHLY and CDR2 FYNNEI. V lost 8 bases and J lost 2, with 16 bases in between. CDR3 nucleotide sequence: TGTGCCAGCTCCGCCCCGGGACGGCCCTACAATGAGCAGTTCTTC. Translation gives CASSAPGRPYNEQFF.

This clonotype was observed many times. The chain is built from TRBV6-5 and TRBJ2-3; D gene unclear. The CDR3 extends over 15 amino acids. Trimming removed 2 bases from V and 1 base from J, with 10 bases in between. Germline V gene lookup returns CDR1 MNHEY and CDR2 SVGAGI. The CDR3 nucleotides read TGTGCCAGCAGTTACAGCCGTCAGCGCACAGATACGCAGTATTTT. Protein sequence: CASSYSRQRTDTQYF.

The CDR3 region has the DNA TGTGCCAGCAGTTTTGGTCCAGCGAACAATGAGCAGTTCTTC. Translating it yields CASSFGPANNEQFF. The chain has TRBV12-3 or TRBV12-4 and TRBJ2-1; D gene ambiguous. The V and J ends lost 3 bases and 5 bases respectively, with 11 bases between them. The CDR3 is made up of 14 amino acids.

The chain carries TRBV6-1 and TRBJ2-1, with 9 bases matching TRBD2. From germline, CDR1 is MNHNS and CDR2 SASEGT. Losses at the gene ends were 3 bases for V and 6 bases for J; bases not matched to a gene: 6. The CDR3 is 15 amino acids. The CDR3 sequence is CASSEVAGESNEQFF. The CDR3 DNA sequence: TGTGCCAGCAGTGAGGTAGCGGGGGAGAGCAATGAGCAGTTCTTC.

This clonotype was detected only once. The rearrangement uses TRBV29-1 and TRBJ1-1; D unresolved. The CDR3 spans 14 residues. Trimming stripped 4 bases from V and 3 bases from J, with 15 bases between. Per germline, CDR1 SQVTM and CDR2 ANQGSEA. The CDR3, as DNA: TGCAGCGTTGGGGAGGGCTGGGATGACACTGAAGCTTTCTTT. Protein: CSVGEGWDDTEAFF. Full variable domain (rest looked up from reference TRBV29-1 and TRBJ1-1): SAVISQKPSRDICQRGTSLTIQCQVDSQVTMMFWYRQQPGQSLTLIATANQGSEATYESGFVIDKFPISRPNLTFSTLTVSNMSPEDSSIYLCSVGEGWDDTEAFFGQGTRLTVV.

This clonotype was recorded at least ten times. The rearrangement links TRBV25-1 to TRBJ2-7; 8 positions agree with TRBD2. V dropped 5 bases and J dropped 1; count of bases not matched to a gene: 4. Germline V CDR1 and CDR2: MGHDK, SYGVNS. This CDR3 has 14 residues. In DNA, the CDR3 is TGTGCCAGCAGTCCGGGGGGGGGGTCCTACGAGCAGTACTTC. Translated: CASSPGGGSYEQYF.

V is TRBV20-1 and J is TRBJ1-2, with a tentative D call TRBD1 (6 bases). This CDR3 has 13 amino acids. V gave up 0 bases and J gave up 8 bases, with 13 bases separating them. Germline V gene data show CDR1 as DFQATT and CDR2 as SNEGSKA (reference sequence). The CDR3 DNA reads TGCAGTGCTAGAGAGGGGGGGCTAGGGGGCTACACCTTC. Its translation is CSAREGGLGGYTF.